These 11 T cell receptor beta chains were sequenced from one sample in a study of regulatory T cells in long-lasting Graves disease. The time point: newly diagnosed GD, antithyroid drugs for less than 3 months. Following extraction of RNA from PBMCs, that RNA was used to make the TCR library. Building of the TCR beta libraries involved iRepertoire HTBI primers and Arm-PCR of CDR3 regions. MiXCR, applied by TCRdb to the multiplex PCR reads, yields one record per CDR3 protein. The data show roughly 560,000 distinct CDR3 sequences, about 16% seen once. Another study also made use of these data, one on T cells in Graves' hyperthyroidism and ophthalmopathy.

The sequences come from peripheral blood mononuclear cells (PBMCs), collected at new diagnosis, from a patient treated with antithyroid drugs. The receptors were gathered from a woman aged 40-60 years with Graves disease.

This clonotype was observed many times. The rearrangement links TRBV20-1 to TRBJ2-7; 9 bases agree with TRBD1. The CDR3 is 15 residues long. CDR1 is DFQATT and CDR2 is SNEGSKA in the germline V gene (reference sequence). The J segment lost 7 bases and the V segment lost 6 bases, leaving 16 bases of the junction unmatched. CDR3 DNA sequence: TGCAGTGCCTCGAGCTCCGGGACAGGGATTGGGGAGCAGTACTTC. Translating gives CSASSSGTGIGEQYF.

This clonotype was seen ten or more times. V usage is TRBV3-1 and J usage is TRBJ2-2; maybe TRBD2 (6 bases). Germline CDR1 LGHDT, CDR2 YNNKEL (reference sequence). The CDR3 is 14 amino acids. Trimming removed 4 bases at V and 6 bases at J, with 12 bases between. The CDR3 nucleotides read TGTGCCAGCAGCCCTCCAACGGGGGCCGGGGAGCTGTTTTTT. Amino acid sequence: CASSPPTGAGELFF.

The chain links TRBV5-1 to TRBJ2-7; TRBD2 matches at 8 bases. The germline CDR1 and CDR2 sequences are SGHRS and YFSETQ. This CDR3 contains 15 residues. V was clipped by 1 base and J by 0 bases; unmatched bases: 3. The CDR3 sequence is CASSLTGGTSYEQYF. The CDR3 bases are TGCGCCAGCAGCTTGACGGGGGGGACCTCCTACGAGCAGTACTTC.

The gene calls are TRBV19 and TRBJ2-6; no clear D. CDR3 length: 15 residues. Trimming pared 7 bases from V and 0 bases from J, leaving 10 bases between. Germline V gene lookup returns CDR1 LNHDA and CDR2 SQIVND (reference sequence). The CDR3 spells CASIRTTSGANVLTF. The CDR3 nucleotides read TGTGCCAGTATCCGCACAACCTCTGGGGCCAACGTCCTGACTTTC.

The table lists this clonotype with many counts. The chain links TRBV20-1 to TRBJ2-1; no clear D gene. The CDR3 loop spans 15 amino acids. V lost 2 bases, J lost 0 bases, and 11 bases lay in between. CDR1 and CDR2 from the germline V gene are DFQATT and SNEGSKA (reference sequence). Written as DNA, the CDR3 is TGCAGTGCTAGATCCGACCGGAGCTCCTACAATGAGCAGTTCTTC. Encoded protein: CSARSDRSSYNEQFF.

The CDR3, as DNA: TGTGCCAGCAGAGCGGGGCAGGAGCCCTACGAGCAGTACTTC. Its protein is CASRAGQEPYEQYF. The chain has TRBV12-3 or TRBV12-4 and TRBJ2-7; the match to TRBD2 covers 7 bases. The CDR3 sequence is 14 residues long. V lost 6 bases and J lost 2; bases outside the gene matches: 7.

The chain joins TRBV4-1 to TRBJ1-2; D is undetermined. V was cut by 1 base and J by 1 base, with 13 bases left in between. CDR3 length: 16 amino acids. Germline CDR1 reads MGHRA; CDR2 reads YSYEKL. CDR3 region: CASSQGMGPRNYGYTF. The CDR3 DNA sequence: TGCGCCAGCAGCCAAGGTATGGGCCCGCGTAACTATGGCTACACCTTC.

Only a few counts were recorded for this clonotype. This CDR3 is missing its conserved last phenylalanine or tryptophan, likely due to a read error. The chain employs TRBV29-1 and TRBJ2-2; TRBD1 aligns across 7 bases. This CDR3 is 15 amino acids long. Germline assignment: CDR1 SQVTM and CDR2 ANQGSEA. J was trimmed by 3 bases and V by 7 bases; bases with no gene match: 11. The CDR3 spells CSASDRARDTGELFL. The CDR3 nucleotides are TGCAGCGCAAGCGACAGGGCTCGGGACACCGGGGAGCTGTTTCTT.

The rearrangement links TRBV5-1 to TRBJ1-2; no reliable D call. V was clipped by 2 bases and J by 2 bases, with 7 bases between them. CDR3 length equals 13 residues. Germline values: CDR1 SGHRS, CDR2 YFSETQ. This CDR3 is CASSFPDNYGYTF. The DNA of the CDR3 is TGCGCCAGCAGCTTCCCAGACAACTATGGCTACACCTTC.

V gene TRBV12-3 or TRBV12-4 combines with J gene TRBJ2-2; possible D gene TRBD2, 7 bases. V lost 5 bases and J lost 6, with 19 bases in between. The CDR3 runs to 16 residues. CDR3 protein: CASSPSWGGLAGELFF. The CDR3 DNA sequence: TGTGCCAGCAGTCCCAGTTGGGGGGGCCTGGCCGGGGAGCTGTTTTTT.

The table lists this clonotype with many counts. The CDR3 DNA is TGTGCCAGCAGCCCGCCAGGGTATGTCTACGAGCAGTACTTC. Its protein product is CASSPPGYVYEQYF. This chain links TRBV7-8 with TRBJ2-7; D is perhaps TRBD1 (5 bases). The CDR3 runs 14 residues. From germline, CDR1 is SGHVS and CDR2 FQNEAQ. V lost 5 bases and J 3 bases, leaving 14 bases between the germline ends.